The following is a T cell receptor (beta chain) sequence with its context. Its antigen is still unknown. The sample originates from a study of vaccination effects on CD4 cells after COVID-19. Whole-study findings and limits: Infection-derived and vaccine-derived clones contracted markedly late after vaccination.

Looked up from germline, CDR1 is SGHRS and CDR2 is YFSETQ. V lost 4 bases, J lost 1 base, and 11 bases lay in between. The CDR3 sequence is 14 residues long. The method was immunoSEQ multiplex PCR; TCRdb's version includes in-frame clones alone and lacks a portion of them. The profile shows 25,000 to 35,000 clones, 55% to 75% of them singletons. ViraFEST assay sequencing came after antigen-specific CD4+ T cells were expanded with viral peptide pools. Culturing for around 10 days preceded CD4+ T cell isolation. Neither prior SARS-CoV-2 infection nor positive nucleocapsid antibodies were present in the vaccine recipients. With roughly 9.5 ug/ml peptides and roughly 9.3 IU/ml IL-2, roughly 2.1 million PBMC per well were cultured. Half of the medium was exchanged for IL-2 medium on both days 3 and 7.

This chain links TRBV5-1 with TRBJ2-5; D remains ambiguous. The material was CD4+ T cells from PBMCs cultured with HCoV-229E spike peptides, obtained before COVID-19 vaccination. This TCR came from a human donor who received a COVID-19 vaccine. CDR3 region: CASSPGRPQETQYF. The CDR3 DNA reads as TGCGCCAGCAGCCCGGGCAGACCCCAAGAGACCCAGTACTTC.